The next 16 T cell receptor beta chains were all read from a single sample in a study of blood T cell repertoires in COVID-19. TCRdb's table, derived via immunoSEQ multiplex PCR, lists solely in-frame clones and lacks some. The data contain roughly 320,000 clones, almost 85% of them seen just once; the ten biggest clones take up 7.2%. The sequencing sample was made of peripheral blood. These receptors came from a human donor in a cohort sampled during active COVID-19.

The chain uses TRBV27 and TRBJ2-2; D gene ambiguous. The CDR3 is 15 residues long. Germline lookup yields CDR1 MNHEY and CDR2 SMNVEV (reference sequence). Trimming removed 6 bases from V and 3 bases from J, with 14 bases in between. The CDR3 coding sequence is TGTGCCAGCAGCTTCGTTCGGGTTCACACCGGGGAGCTGTTTTTT. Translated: CASSFVRVHTGELFF.

The CDR3 here is CASGANPRGQSPLHF. DNA of the CDR3: TGTGCCAGCGGCGCCAACCCCCGGGGACAATCACCCCTCCACTTT. This chain links TRBV6-5 with TRBJ1-6; weak D call: TRBD1 (6 bases). The germline V gene has CDR1 MNHEY and CDR2 SVGAGI. CDR3 length: 15 amino acids. V was cut by 8 bases and J by 10 bases, with 21 bases left in between.

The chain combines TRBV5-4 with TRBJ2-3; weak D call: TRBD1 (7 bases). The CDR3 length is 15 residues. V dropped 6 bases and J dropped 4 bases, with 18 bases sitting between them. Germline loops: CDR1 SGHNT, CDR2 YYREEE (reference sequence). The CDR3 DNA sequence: TGTGCCAGCACCCAGGACAGGCGGGGACCAGATACGCAGTATTTT. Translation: CASTQDRRGPDTQYF.

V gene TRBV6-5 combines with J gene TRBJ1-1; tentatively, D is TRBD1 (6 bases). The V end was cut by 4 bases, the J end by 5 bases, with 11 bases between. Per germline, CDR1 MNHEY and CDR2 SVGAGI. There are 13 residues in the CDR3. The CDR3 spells CASSWGGGTEAFF. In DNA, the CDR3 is TGTGCCAGCAGTTGGGGAGGGGGAACTGAAGCTTTCTTT.

CDR3 nucleotides: TGTGCCAGCAGCCGGGCGGGGGGCACAGATACGCAGTATTTT. Its protein is CASSRAGGTDTQYF. The chain couples TRBV7-3 to TRBJ2-3; 7 bases are a match to TRBD2. The CDR3 is 14 amino acids. The V gene's germline CDR1 is SGHTA and CDR2 FQGTGA. V trimming: 5 bases; J trimming: 1 base; junction bases outside the gene matches: 3.

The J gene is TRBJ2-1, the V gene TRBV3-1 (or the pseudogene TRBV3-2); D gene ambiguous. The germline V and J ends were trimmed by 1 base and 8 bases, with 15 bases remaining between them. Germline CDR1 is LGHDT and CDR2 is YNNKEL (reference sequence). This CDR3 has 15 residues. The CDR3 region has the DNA TGTGCCAGCAGCCAAGGCTATAGCCTCCCAGATGAGCAGTTCTTC. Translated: CASSQGYSLPDEQFF.

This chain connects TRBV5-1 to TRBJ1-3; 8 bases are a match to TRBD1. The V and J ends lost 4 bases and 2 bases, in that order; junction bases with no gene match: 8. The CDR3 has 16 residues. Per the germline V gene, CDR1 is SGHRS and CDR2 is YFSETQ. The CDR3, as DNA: TGCGCCAGCAGCCAAAGGACAGGGCCTGCTGGAAACACCATATATTTT. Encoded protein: CASSQRTGPAGNTIYF. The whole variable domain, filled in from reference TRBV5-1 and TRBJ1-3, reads KAGVTQTPRYLIKTRGQQVTLSCSPISGHRSVSWYQQTPGQGLQFLFEYFSETQRNKGNFPGRFSGRQFSNSRSEMNVSTLELGDSALYLCASSQRTGPAGNTIYFGEGSWLTVV.

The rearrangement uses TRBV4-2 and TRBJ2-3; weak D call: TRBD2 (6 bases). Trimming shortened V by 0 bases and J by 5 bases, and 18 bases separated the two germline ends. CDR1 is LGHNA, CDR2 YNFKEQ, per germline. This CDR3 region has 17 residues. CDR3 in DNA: TGTGCCAGCAGCCAAGATGACGGGGGATTGCATCAAGATACGCAGTATTTT. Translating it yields CASSQDDGGLHQDTQYF.

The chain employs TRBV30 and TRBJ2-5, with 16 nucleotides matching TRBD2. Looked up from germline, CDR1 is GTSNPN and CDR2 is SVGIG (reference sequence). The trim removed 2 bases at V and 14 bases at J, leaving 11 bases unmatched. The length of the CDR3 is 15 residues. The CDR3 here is CAWSSRGTSGGGVYF. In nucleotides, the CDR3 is TGTGCCTGGAGTTCCCGAGGGACTAGCGGGGGGGGCGTCTACTTC.

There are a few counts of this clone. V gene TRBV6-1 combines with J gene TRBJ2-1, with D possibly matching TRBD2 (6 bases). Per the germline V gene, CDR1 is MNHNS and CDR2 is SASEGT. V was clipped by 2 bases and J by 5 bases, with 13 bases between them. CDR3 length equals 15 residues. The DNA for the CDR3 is TGTGCCAGCAGTGAATTGATTAGCGGCGACAATGAGCAGTTCTTC. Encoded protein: CASSELISGDNEQFF.

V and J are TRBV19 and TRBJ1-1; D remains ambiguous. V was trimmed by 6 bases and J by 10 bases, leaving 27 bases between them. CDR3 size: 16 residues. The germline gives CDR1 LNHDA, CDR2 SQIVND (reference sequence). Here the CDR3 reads CASRTTRARRVVGAFF. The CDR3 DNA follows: TGTGCCAGTAGGACTACCCGGGCCAGACGGGTTGTCGGAGCTTTCTTT.

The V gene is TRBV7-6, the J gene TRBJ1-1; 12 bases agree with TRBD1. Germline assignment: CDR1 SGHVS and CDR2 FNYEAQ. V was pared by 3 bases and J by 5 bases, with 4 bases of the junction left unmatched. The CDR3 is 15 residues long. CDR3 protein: CASSFGTGGRTEAFF. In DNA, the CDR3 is TGTGCCAGCAGCTTTGGGACAGGGGGCAGGACTGAAGCTTTCTTT.

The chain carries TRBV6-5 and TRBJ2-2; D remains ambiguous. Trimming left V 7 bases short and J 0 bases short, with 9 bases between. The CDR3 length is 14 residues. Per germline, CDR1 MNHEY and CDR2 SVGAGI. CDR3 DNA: TGTGCCAGCAACTTGACACCGAACACCGGGGAGCTGTTTTTT. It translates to CASNLTPNTGELFF.

The CDR3 region has the DNA TGTGCCAGCAGCAAAGCCAATCGGCGGGAGAACACTGAAGCTTTCTTT. This translates into CASSKANRRENTEAFF. The chain has TRBV21-1 and TRBJ1-1. TRBV21-1 is flagged as a pseudogene. The CDR3 totals 16 residues.

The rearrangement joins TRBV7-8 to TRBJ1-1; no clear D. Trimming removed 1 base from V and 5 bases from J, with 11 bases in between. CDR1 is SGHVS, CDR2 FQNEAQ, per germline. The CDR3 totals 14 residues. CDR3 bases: TGTGCCAGCAGCTTAGTTTCGGTTTTGACTGAAGCTTTCTTT. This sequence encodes CASSLVSVLTEAFF.

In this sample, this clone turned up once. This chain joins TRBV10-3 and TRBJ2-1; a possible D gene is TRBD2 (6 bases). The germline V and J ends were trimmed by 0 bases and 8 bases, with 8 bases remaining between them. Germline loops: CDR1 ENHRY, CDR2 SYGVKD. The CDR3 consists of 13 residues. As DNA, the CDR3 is TGTGCCATCAGTGAGTCTCCGGGGGATGAGCAGTTCTTC. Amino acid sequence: CAISESPGDEQFF.